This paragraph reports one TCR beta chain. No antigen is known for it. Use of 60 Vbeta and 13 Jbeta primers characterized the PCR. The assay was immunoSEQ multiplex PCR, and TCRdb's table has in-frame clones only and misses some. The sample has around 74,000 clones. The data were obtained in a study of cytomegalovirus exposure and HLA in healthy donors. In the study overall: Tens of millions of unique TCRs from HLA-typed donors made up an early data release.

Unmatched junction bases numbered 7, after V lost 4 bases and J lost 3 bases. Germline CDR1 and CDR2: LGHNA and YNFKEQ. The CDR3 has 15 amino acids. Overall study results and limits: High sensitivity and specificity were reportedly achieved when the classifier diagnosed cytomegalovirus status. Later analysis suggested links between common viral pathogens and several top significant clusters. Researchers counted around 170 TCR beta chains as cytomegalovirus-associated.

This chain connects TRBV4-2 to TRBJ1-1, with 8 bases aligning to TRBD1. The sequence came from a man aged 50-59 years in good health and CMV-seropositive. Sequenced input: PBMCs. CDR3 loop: CASSLGQGGDTEAFF. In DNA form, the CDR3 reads TGTGCCAGCAGCCTTGGACAGGGCGGGGACACTGAAGCTTTCTTT.